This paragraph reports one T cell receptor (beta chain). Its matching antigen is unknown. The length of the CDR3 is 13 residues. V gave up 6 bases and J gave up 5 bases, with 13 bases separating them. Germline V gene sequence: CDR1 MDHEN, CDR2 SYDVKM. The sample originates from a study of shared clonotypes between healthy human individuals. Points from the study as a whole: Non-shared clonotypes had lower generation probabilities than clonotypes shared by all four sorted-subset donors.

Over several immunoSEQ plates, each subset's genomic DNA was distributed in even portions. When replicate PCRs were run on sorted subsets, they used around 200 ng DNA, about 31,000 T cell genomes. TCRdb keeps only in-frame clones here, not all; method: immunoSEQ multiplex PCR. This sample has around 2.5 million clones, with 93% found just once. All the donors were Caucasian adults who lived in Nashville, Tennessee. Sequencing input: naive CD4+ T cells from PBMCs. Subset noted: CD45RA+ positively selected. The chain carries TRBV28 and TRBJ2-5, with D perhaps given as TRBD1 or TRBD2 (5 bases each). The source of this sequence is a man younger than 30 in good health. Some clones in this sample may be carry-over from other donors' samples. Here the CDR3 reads CASSSGTGETQYF. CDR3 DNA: TGTGCCAGCAGCTCCGGGACGGGGGAGACCCAGTACTTC.